The sequence of this TCR beta chain was determined in a study of cytomegalovirus exposure and HLA in healthy donors. Researchers ran the PCR with 60 Vbeta and 13 Jbeta primers. Here immunoSEQ multiplex PCR was the method, and the copy in TCRdb shows in-frame clones only, minus some. The profile covers approximately 120,000 clones, with 60% to 75% appearing a single time and around 3.9% taken by the ten largest. This CDR3 spans 14 amino acids. Looked up from germline, CDR1 is GTSNPN and CDR2 is SVGIG (reference sequence). V lost 7 bases and J lost 1; bases outside the gene matches: 9. Study observations and caveats: Several of the most significant clusters appeared, in a later analysis, to be linked to common viral pathogens.

Regarding this clone: Its antigen is not known.

This TCR derives from a woman in her 50s in good health and CMV-seropositive. The sample was PBMCs. The V and J genes are TRBV30 and TRBJ2-5, with 7 bases lining up with TRBD1. The CDR3 DNA reads TGTGCCTCACATTTGACAGGGAGCCAAGAGACCCAGTACTTC. Residues: CASHLTGSQETQYF. Full variable domain (remainder filled in from reference TRBV30 and TRBJ2-5): SQTIHQWPATLVQPVGSPLSLECTVEGTSNPNLYWYRQAAGRGLQLLFYSVGIGQISSEVPQNLSASRPQDRQFILSSKKLLLSDSGFYLCASHLTGSQETQYFGPGTRLLVL.